This TCR beta chain was found in a study of cytomegalovirus exposure and HLA in healthy donors. It was with 60 Vbeta and 13 Jbeta primers that the PCR ran. The data were produced by immunoSEQ multiplex PCR, yet TCRdb's version contains in-frame clones alone and is incomplete. The repertoire has about 69,000 clones, about three quarters of them found once; the top ten carry about 3.3%. This clone was detected a few times. Its specificity is unknown. Study-level points and caveats: In a later analysis, CMV-associated beta chains were mostly HLA-associated, it appeared. With high specificity and sensitivity, the classifier reportedly diagnosed cytomegalovirus status. Later genetic work tied a missense DCLRE1C variant to beta-chain V and J trimming.

The receptor's source is a man between 18 and 29 years old in good health and CMV-seronegative. Sequencing was performed on PBMCs.

The CDR3 DNA reads as TGCGCCAGCAGCCTTTGGGACAGGGGGGAGACCCAGTACTTC. Translated: CASSLWDRGETQYF. The chain is built from TRBV4-1 and TRBJ2-5; 11 nucleotides match TRBD1. CDR3 length equals 14 residues. Per the germline V gene, CDR1 is MGHRA and CDR2 is YSYEKL. The V gene end was trimmed by 4 bases and the J gene end by 5 bases; junction bases not matched to a gene: 3.